The TCR beta chain under discussion was sequenced for a study of T cells after yellow fever vaccination. The germline V and J ends were trimmed by 10 bases and 2 bases, with 17 bases remaining between them. Germline CDR1 is SEHNR and CDR2 is FQNEAQ (reference sequence). The CDR3 runs 15 residues. MiXCR, run by TCRdb on the 5' RACE reads, gives a single entry per CDR3 protein. The sample shows hundreds of thousands of distinct CDR3 sequences, roughly 12% of them seen only once. This clonotype was seen a few times. The target antigen is unknown. The study's findings and limits: There was a possibility that FACS-sorted repertoires contained abundant clonotypes contaminating from the bulk population. The study found a weaker secondary response that peaked faster, day 5 versus 15.

The chain is built from TRBV7-9 and TRBJ2-2, with unresolved D. The sequence was collected from a man between 25 and 39 years old who received the YFV17D yellow fever vaccine. The sample in question was PBMCs, obtained on the day of the yellow fever booster vaccination. The CDR3 DNA reads TGTGCCACCGTGTCCCAGCCGGGTAACACCGGGGAGCTGTTTTTT. It specifies CATVSQPGNTGELFF. The entire variable domain, with the rest obtained from reference TRBV7-9 and TRBJ2-2, is as follows: DTGVSQNPRHKITKRGQNVTFRCDPISEHNRLYWYRQTLGQGPEFLTYFQNEAQLEKSRLLSDRFSAERPKGSFSTLEIQRTEQGDSAMYLCATVSQPGNTGELFFGEGSRLTVL.